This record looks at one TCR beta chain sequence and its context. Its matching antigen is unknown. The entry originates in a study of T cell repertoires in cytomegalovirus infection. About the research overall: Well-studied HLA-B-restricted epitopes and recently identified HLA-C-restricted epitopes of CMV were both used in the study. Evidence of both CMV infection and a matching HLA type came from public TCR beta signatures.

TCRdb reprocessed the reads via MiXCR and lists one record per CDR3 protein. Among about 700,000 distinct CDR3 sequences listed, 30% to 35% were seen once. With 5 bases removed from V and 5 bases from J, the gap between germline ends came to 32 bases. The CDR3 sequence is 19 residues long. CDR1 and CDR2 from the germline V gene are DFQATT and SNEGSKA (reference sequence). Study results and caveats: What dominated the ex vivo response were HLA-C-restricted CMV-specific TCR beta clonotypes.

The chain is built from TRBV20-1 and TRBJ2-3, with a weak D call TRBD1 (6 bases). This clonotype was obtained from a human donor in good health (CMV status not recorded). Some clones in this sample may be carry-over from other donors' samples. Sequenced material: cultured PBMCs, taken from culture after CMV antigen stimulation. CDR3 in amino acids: CSAQHPGQRITGHGDTQYF. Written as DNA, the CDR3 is TGCAGTGCTCAACATCCGGGACAAAGGATCACTGGACATGGAGATACGCAGTATTTT.